These 16 T cell receptor beta chains were sequenced from one sample in a study of shared clonotypes between healthy human individuals. The data were produced by immunoSEQ multiplex PCR, yet TCRdb's version contains in-frame clones alone and is incomplete. The table has roughly 500,000 clones, 70% to 80% seen once. What was sequenced was PBMCs. The receptors were gathered from a woman aged 40 to 49 in good health. Some clones in this sample may be carry-over from other donors' samples.

The chain is built from TRBV30 and TRBJ1-2; the D is unclear. This CDR3 region has 12 residues. Trimming left V 2 bases short and J 0 bases short, with 4 bases between. Germline V gene lookup returns CDR1 GTSNPN and CDR2 SVGIG (reference sequence). CDR3 sequence (DNA): TGTGCCTGGAGTCCGGCTAACTATGGCTACACCTTC. This sequence encodes CAWSPANYGYTF.

V gene TRBV6-6 combines with J gene TRBJ2-3; 9 bases fit TRBD2. CDR1 and CDR2 (germline): MNHNY, SVGAGI (reference sequence). Trimming removed 4 bases from V and 5 bases from J; junction bases left unmatched: 10. The length of the CDR3 is 16 residues. The CDR3 sequence is CASSWGGGGRGDTQYF. CDR3 in DNA: TGTGCCAGCAGTTGGGGGGGTGGCGGGAGGGGAGATACGCAGTATTTT.

The sample holds a few counts of this clone. V is TRBV19 and J is TRBJ1-2; D is ambiguous. The V gene lost 6 bases and the J gene lost 3 bases, with 14 bases spanning the gap. Germline V gene data show CDR1 as LNHDA and CDR2 as SQIVND (reference sequence). This CDR3 is built from 14 residues. This chain's CDR3 is CASSHDPLYYGYTF. As DNA, the CDR3 is TGTGCCAGTAGCCACGACCCCCTCTACTATGGCTACACCTTC.

This clone appeared a single time. The rearrangement joins TRBV28 to TRBJ2-7, with 8 bases aligning to TRBD1. This CDR3 comprises 15 residues. The trim removed 5 bases at V and 1 base at J, leaving 7 bases unmatched. Germline V gives CDR1 MDHEN, CDR2 SYDVKM. For the CDR3, the DNA is TGTGCCAGCAGTCTTCGGACAGGGAGTTCCTACGAGCAGTACTTC. Amino acids: CASSLRTGSSYEQYF.

The rearrangement uses TRBV5-8 and TRBJ2-1, with D perhaps assigned TRBD1 or TRBD2 (5 bases each). This CDR3 is 17 amino acids long. Trimming left V 1 base short and J 7 bases short, with 21 bases between. Germline V lookup: CDR1 SGHTS, CDR2 YDEGEE. CDR3 residues: CASSLSWERQFLNEQFF. DNA of the CDR3: TGTGCCAGCAGCTTGTCATGGGAGCGACAGTTCTTGAATGAGCAGTTCTTC.

The chain combines TRBV28 with TRBJ2-1, with TRBD1 matching 7 bases. This CDR3 has 16 residues. After removal of 6 bases from V and 0 bases from J, the junction contained 8 bases not matched to a gene. Germline V gene lookup returns CDR1 MDHEN and CDR2 SYDVKM. CDR3: CASSRLWDSSYNEQFF. The CDR3 region has the DNA TGTGCCAGCAGCAGACTTTGGGACAGCTCCTACAATGAGCAGTTCTTC.

The chain links TRBV18 to TRBJ2-2; 9 positions match TRBD1. The CDR3 length is 18 residues. Germline assignment: CDR1 KGHSH and CDR2 LQKENI. V lost 3 bases and J lost 4; bases outside the gene matches: 12. In nucleotides, the CDR3 is TGTGCCAGCTCACCCCAAAGTTACAGGGGGCAAGGCACCGGGGAGCTGTTTTTT. This encodes CASSPQSYRGQGTGELFF.

V and J are TRBV30 and TRBJ1-4; D is unresolved. Trimming took 0 bases from V and 0 from J, leaving 5 bases between them. Germline V gene data show CDR1 as GTSNPN and CDR2 as SVGIG (reference sequence). This CDR3 has 14 residues. The CDR3 protein is CAWSVGATNEKLFF. The CDR3, as DNA: TGTGCCTGGAGTGTAGGAGCAACTAATGAAAAACTGTTTTTT.

The rearrangement links TRBV30 to TRBJ2-2; the D is unclear. Germline V gene sequence: CDR1 GTSNPN, CDR2 SVGIG (reference sequence). The germline V and J ends were trimmed by 3 bases and 6 bases, with 8 bases remaining between them. This CDR3 region has 12 residues. CDR3 amino acids: CAWSWGSGELFF. CDR3 sequence (DNA): TGTGCCTGGAGCTGGGGATCCGGGGAGCTGTTTTTT. The whole variable domain, remainder taken from reference TRBV30 and TRBJ2-2, is SQTIHQWPATLVQPVGSPLSLECTVEGTSNPNLYWYRQAAGRGLQLLFYSVGIGQISSEVPQNLSASRPQDRQFILSSKKLLLSDSGFYLCAWSWGSGELFFGEGSRLTVL.

The V and J genes are TRBV18 and TRBJ2-1; TRBD2 matches 8 bases. This CDR3 has 19 amino acids. Per the germline V gene, CDR1 is KGHSH and CDR2 is LQKENI. With 3 bases clipped from V and 9 bases from J, the junction kept 22 bases outside the gene matches. This chain's CDR3 is CASSPSTPGLVSPSGEQFF. The CDR3 DNA follows: TGTGCCAGCTCACCCTCGACCCCGGGACTAGTTTCCCCATCGGGTGAGCAGTTCTTC. Full variable domain (remainder filled in from reference TRBV18 and TRBJ2-1): NAGVMQNPRHLVRRRGQEARLRCSPMKGHSHVYWYRQLPEEGLKFMVYLQKENIIDESGMPKERFSAEFPKEGPSILRIQQVVRGDSAAYFCASSPSTPGLVSPSGEQFFGPGTRLTVL.

J is TRBJ2-7 and V is TRBV2; D not certain. This CDR3 comprises 11 residues. The V and J ends lost 6 bases and 6 bases respectively, with 9 bases between them. Germline CDR1 reads SNHLY; CDR2 reads FYNNEI. CDR3 amino acids: CASRGWFEQYF. CDR3 nucleotides: TGTGCCAGCAGGGGCTGGTTCGAGCAGTACTTC.

The chain recombines TRBV29-1 with TRBJ1-2, with TRBD1 matching 9 bases. After removal of 6 bases from V and 0 bases from J, the junction contained 8 bases not matched to a gene. The germline V gene encodes CDR1 SQVTM and CDR2 ANQGSEA. The CDR3 loop spans 15 amino acids. In DNA, the CDR3 is TGCAGCGTCGGACAGGGGTGGACGACTAACTATGGCTACACCTTC. It codes for CSVGQGWTTNYGYTF.

Comment on this clone: A single base separates this from a much larger clone, so it may be a read error. The rearrangement joins TRBV27 to TRBJ1-1; D might be TRBD1 (5 bases). Germline CDR1 is MNHEY and CDR2 is SMNVEV (reference sequence). The CDR3 has 15 amino acids. The CDR3 nucleotides read TGTGCCGGCAGTTTGGGGCTAGGACCGAGGGCTGAAGCTTTCTTT. Protein: CAGSLGLGPRAEAFF.

This rearrangement joins TRBV6-1 to TRBJ2-7; D is undetermined. The CDR3 covers 14 residues. In germline, CDR1 is MNHNS, CDR2 SASEGT. Trimming took 6 bases from V and 1 from J, leaving 13 bases between them. In DNA, the CDR3 is TGTGCCAGCAGCCCGACTCGACGGTCCTACGAGCAGTACTTC. Amino acids: CASSPTRRSYEQYF.

The chain's CDR3 is CASSPSGGGNEKLFF. Written as DNA, the CDR3 is TGTGCCAGCTCACCATCCGGGGGGGGTAATGAAAAACTGTTTTTT. V and J are TRBV18 and TRBJ1-4, with D tentatively TRBD1 (5 bases). V lost 2 bases and J lost 4, with 11 bases in between. Germline loops: CDR1 KGHSH, CDR2 LQKENI. CDR3 length: 15 residues.

This clone occurred many times. Distinct nucleotide sequences in the sample also encode this CDR3. The J gene is TRBJ2-1, the V gene TRBV10-2; 13 bases are a match to TRBD2. The CDR3 loop spans 17 amino acids. Trimming at V came to 3 bases and at J to 12 bases, leaving 14 bases not matched to a gene. Germline V gene data show CDR1 as WSHSY and CDR2 as SAAADI. Written as DNA, the CDR3 is TGCGCCAGCAGTGATCCTGGACTAGCGGGAGATAGCGGGAGGCAGTTCTTC. This translates into CASSDPGLAGDSGRQFF.